This TCR beta chain was found in a study of blood T cell repertoires in COVID-19. At the level of the study: COVID-19 samples collected from the United States, Italy and Spain covered acute and convalescent phases.

Per the study methods: Amplified reference gene primers provided the basis for estimating nucleated cell counts. This table comes from immunoSEQ multiplex PCR, and its TCRdb copy is limited to in-frame clones, with some not included. That table gives V, J and clone size, and the DNA gave D and trimming. The table has roughly 250,000 clones, 70% to 90% seen once. All recovered Cohort 3 donors got two negative PCRs, got clearance, or saw symptom resolution. The sequencing sample was made of PBMCs or T cells enriched from blood (not recorded which). This TCR was recovered from a woman between 50 and 59 years old who had recovered from COVID-19.

The CDR3 DNA is TGCAGCGTTGAATCGACTGGAGATGAAAAACTGTTTTTT. Translated, it gives CSVESTGDEKLFF. The chain carries TRBV29-1 and TRBJ1-4; no clear D gene. CDR1 and CDR2 from the germline V gene are SQVTM and ANQGSEA. The ends were cut back, 2 bases at V and 6 bases at J, with 10 bases in the middle. CDR3 length equals 13 residues. Full variable domain (missing parts from reference TRBV29-1 and TRBJ1-4): SAVISQKPSRDICQRGTSLTIQCQVDSQVTMMFWYRQQPGQSLTLIATANQGSEATYESGFVIDKFPISRPNLTFSTLTVSNMSPEDSSIYLCSVESTGDEKLFFGSGTQLSVL.